The present T cell receptor beta chain was sequenced within a study of CXCR3-negative and CXCR3-positive naive CD8 T cells. Germline CDR1 reads SQVTM; CDR2 reads ANQGSEA. The CDR3 spans 13 residues. cDNA libraries for TRB were generated by 5' RACE incorporating UMI labels. TCRdb re-called the 5' RACE reads and gives one entry per CDR3 protein, without DNA. The table lists fewer than 60,000 distinct CDR3 sequences, with 20% to 25% in the top ten. The TCR originated in a human donor in good health. Some clones in this sample may be carry-over from other donors' samples. Sequenced: memory CD8+ T cells from blood. The gene calls are TRBV29-1 and TRBJ2-7; TCRdb outputs TRBD1, but without DNA this stays unchecked. The CDR3 region is CSVEDRGSGEQYF.